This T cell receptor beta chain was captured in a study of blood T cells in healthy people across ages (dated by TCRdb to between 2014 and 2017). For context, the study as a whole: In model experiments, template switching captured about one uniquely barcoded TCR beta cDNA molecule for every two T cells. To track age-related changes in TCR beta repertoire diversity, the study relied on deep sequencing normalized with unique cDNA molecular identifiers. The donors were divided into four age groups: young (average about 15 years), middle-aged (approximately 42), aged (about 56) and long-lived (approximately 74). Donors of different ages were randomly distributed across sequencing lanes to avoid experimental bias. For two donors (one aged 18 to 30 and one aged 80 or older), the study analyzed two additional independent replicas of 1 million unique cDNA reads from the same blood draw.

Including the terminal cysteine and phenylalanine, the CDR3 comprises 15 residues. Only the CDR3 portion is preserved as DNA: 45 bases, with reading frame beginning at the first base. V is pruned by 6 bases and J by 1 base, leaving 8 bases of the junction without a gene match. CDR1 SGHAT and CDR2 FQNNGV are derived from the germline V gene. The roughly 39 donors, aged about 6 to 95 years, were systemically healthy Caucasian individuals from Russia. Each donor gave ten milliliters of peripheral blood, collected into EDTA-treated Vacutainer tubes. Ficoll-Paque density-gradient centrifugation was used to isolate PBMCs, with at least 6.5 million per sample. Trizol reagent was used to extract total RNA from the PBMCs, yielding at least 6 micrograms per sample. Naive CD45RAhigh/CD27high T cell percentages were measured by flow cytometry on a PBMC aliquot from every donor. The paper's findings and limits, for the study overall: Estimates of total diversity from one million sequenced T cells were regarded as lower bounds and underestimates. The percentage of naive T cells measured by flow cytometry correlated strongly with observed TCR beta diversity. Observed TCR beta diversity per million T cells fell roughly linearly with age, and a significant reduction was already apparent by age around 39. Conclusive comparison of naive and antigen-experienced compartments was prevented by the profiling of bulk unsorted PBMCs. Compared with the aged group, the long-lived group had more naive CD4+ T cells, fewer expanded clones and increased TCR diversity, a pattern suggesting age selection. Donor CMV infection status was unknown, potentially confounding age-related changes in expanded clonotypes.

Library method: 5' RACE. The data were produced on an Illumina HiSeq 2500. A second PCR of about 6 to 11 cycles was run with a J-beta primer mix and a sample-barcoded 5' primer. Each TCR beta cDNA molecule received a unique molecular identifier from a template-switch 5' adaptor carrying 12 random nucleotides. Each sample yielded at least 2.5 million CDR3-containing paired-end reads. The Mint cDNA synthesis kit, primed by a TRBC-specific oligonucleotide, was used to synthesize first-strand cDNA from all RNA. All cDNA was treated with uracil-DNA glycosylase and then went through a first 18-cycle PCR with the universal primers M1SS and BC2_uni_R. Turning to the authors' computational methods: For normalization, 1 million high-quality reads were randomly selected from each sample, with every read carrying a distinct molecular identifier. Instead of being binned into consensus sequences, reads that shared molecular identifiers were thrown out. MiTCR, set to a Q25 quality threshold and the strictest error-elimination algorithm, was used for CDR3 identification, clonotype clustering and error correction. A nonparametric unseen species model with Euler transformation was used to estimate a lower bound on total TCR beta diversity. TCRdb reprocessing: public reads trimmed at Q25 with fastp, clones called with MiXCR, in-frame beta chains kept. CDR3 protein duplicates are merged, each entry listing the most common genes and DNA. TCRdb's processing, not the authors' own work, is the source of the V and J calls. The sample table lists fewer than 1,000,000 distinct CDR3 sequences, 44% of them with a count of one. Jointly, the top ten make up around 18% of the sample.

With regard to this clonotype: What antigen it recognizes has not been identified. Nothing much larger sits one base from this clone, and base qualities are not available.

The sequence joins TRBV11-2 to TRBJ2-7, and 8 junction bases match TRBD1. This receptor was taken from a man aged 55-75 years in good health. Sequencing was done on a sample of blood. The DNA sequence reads TGTGCCAGCAGTTATGACAGGGGCGGATCCTACGAGCAGTACTTC. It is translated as CASSYDRGGSYEQYF.